Shown below are 5 T cell receptor beta chains from a single sample sequenced in a study of blood T cell repertoires in COVID-19. Sequenced by immunoSEQ multiplex PCR; TCRdb stores in-frame clones only, minus some. Counted here are about 220,000 clones, approximately 83% occurring once; the ten biggest clones make up 2% to 3%. Sequenced sample: peripheral blood. Receptors originate from a middle-aged woman with active or convalescent COVID-19.

This chain uses TRBV12-3 or TRBV12-4 with TRBJ1-5; D ambiguous. The V gene lost 7 bases and the J gene lost 5 bases, with 9 bases spanning the gap. The CDR3 contains 12 residues. Here the CDR3 reads CASTDGDQPQHF. CDR3 in DNA: TGTGCCAGCACCGACGGGGATCAGCCCCAGCATTTT.

The chain has TRBV4-2 and TRBJ1-4; weak D call: TRBD1 (6 bases). Trimming stripped 5 bases from V and 9 bases from J, with 19 bases between. The CDR3 totals 15 residues. CDR1 is LGHNA and CDR2 is YNFKEQ in the germline V gene. CDR3 nucleotides: TGTGCCAGCAGCGAAGCGGGGGGCATCAATAAAAAACTGTTTTTT. It is translated as CASSEAGGINKKLFF.

This chain uses TRBV11-3 with TRBJ2-1; 7 bases line up with TRBD2. Looked up from germline, CDR1 is SGHNT and CDR2 is YENEEA. The V gene end was trimmed by 5 bases and the J gene end by 1 base; junction bases not matched to a gene: 8. This CDR3 is built from 16 residues. The CDR3 here is CASSRGRGGSYNEQFF. The CDR3 nucleotides read TGTGCCAGCAGCCGGGGGAGGGGCGGGTCCTACAATGAGCAGTTCTTC.

The chain carries TRBV2 and TRBJ1-1; TRBD1 agrees at 9 bases. CDR1 and CDR2 (germline): SNHLY, FYNNEI. The V gene end was trimmed by 3 bases and the J gene end by 1 base; junction bases not matched to a gene: 12. This CDR3 is 18 amino acids long. The CDR3 region is CASSDSVGQGKGNTEAFF. For the CDR3, the DNA is TGTGCCAGCAGTGATTCAGTGGGACAGGGAAAGGGGAACACTGAAGCTTTCTTT.

The V and J genes are TRBV5-6 and TRBJ2-1, with D perhaps TRBD1 (5 bases). This CDR3 contains 13 residues. V was cut by 0 bases and J by 4 bases, with 5 bases left in between. Germline V CDR1 and CDR2: SGHDT, YYEEEE. CDR3 protein: CASSLGQYNEQFF. As DNA, the CDR3 is TGTGCCAGCAGCTTGGGACAGTACAATGAGCAGTTCTTC.